This passage covers 7 T cell receptor beta chains from one sample sequenced in a study of blood T cell repertoires in COVID-19. Generated by immunoSEQ multiplex PCR, the TCRdb table keeps only in-frame clones and is missing some. This sample yields about 24,000 clones, of which about 82% are seen a single time; 25% to 30% belongs to the top ten. Sequences were obtained from peripheral blood. The receptor set was obtained from a human donor with active COVID-19. The donor label of this sample is uncertain.

The table lists this clone with a few counts. This sequence joins TRBV27 and TRBJ2-1; 7 positions match TRBD1. Per germline, CDR1 MNHEY and CDR2 SMNVEV (reference sequence). This CDR3 is 14 amino acids long. J was trimmed by 2 bases and V by 6 bases; bases with no gene match: 4. The CDR3 spells CASRGQRTYNEQFF. DNA for the CDR3: TGTGCCAGCAGGGGACAGCGGACCTACAATGAGCAGTTCTTC.

This chain joins TRBV28 and TRBJ1-1; D uncertain. Per the germline V gene, CDR1 is MDHEN and CDR2 is SYDVKM. The CDR3 extends over 13 amino acids. V lost 5 bases, J lost 1 base, and 8 bases lay in between. The CDR3 DNA follows: TGTGCCAGCAGTCCCCCCCAGAACACTGAAGCTTTCTTT. Translation gives CASSPPQNTEAFF.

The V and J genes are TRBV20-1 and TRBJ2-1, with 10 bases aligning to TRBD2. This CDR3 is 15 amino acids long. V shed 3 bases, J shed 2 bases, and the junction held 4 bases outside the gene matches. Looked up from germline, CDR1 is DFQATT and CDR2 is SNEGSKA (reference sequence). This chain's CDR3 is CSASSGRSPYNEQFF. In nucleotides, the CDR3 is TGCAGTGCTAGTAGCGGGAGGTCACCCTACAATGAGCAGTTCTTC.

The gene calls are TRBV6-5 and TRBJ2-5, with D hard to call. The CDR3 totals 14 residues. The V and J ends lost 6 bases and 2 bases respectively, with 13 bases between them. Per the germline V gene, CDR1 is MNHEY and CDR2 is SVGAGI. The CDR3 nucleotides are TGTGCCAGCAGCCACCTGGAGAGGCAAGAGACCCAGTACTTC. The encoded protein is CASSHLERQETQYF.

J is TRBJ2-7 and V is TRBV11-2; 8 positions agree with TRBD1. From germline, CDR1 is SGHAT and CDR2 FQNNGV. The CDR3 is 17 amino acids. V was clipped by 2 bases and J by 0 bases; unmatched bases: 9. The CDR3 DNA reads as TGTGCCAGCAGCTTACCCTCGGACAGGGTCATCTCCTACGAGCAGTACTTC. Residues: CASSLPSDRVISYEQYF.

This chain uses TRBV12-3 or TRBV12-4 with TRBJ2-5; 8 bases match TRBD1. The trim removed 1 base at V and 5 bases at J, leaving 0 bases unmatched. The CDR3 is made up of 13 amino acids. For the CDR3, the DNA is TGTGCCAGCAGTTTAGGGGACAGGGAGACCCAGTACTTC. Amino acids: CASSLGDRETQYF.

This sequence joins TRBV12-3 or TRBV12-4 and TRBJ2-1, with 8 nucleotides matching TRBD2. The CDR3 is made up of 13 amino acids. Unmatched junction bases numbered 7, after V lost 11 bases and J lost 4 bases. The CDR3 is CAVTSGGYNEQFF. The CDR3 DNA is TGTGCCGTCACTAGCGGAGGGTACAATGAGCAGTTCTTC.